This T cell receptor beta chain was sequenced for a study of early T cells in non-severe SARS-CoV-2 infection (TCRdb year 2021). A note on the overall study: Because TCR sequencing was done on bulk RNA from unsorted whole blood, the alpha and beta chains could not be paired. Broader findings and caveats from the paper: VDJdb matching was skewed toward anti-spike CD8 responses and likely underestimated virus-specific expansions by missing private and CD4 specificities.

Its CDR3 holds 10 amino acids, cysteine through phenylalanine. The DNA shown is the 30-base CDR3, in frame from base 1. The V end loses 5 bases and the J end loses 5 bases, and a stretch of 3 bases separates them. CDR1 and CDR2 (LNHDA, SQIVND) derive from the germline V gene (reference sequence). This clonotype was found a few times. The antigen this receptor binds is unknown. No much larger clone exists at a distance of one base, and base qualities are not known. A case-control design nested within a healthcare worker cohort in London, UK, was used, with weekly nasopharyngeal swab PCR tests and blood sampling performed. Healthcare workers were recruited during the week of the UK lockdown, between 23 and 31 March 2020, and followed weekly for up to roughly 16 weeks. The library came from 5' RACE. This sample was sequenced with a NextSeq 500. In the TCR library protocol, unique molecular identifiers were attached to individual cDNA molecules to correct for PCR bias and sequencing error. TCR alpha and beta chains were both sequenced, and the abundances of alpha and beta sequences in each sample were closely correlated with each other. Concerning the study's data processing: Decombinator V4 was used to annotate the V gene, J gene and CDR3 of the TCR sequences. TCRs were defined as expanded if a significant change between any two time points was detected under a Poisson model with p below 0.0001. TCR abundances were normalised to the total number of TCRs sequenced in each sample and reported as counts per million. TRAV1-2 paired with TRAJ12, TRAJ20 or TRAJ33 defined MAIT TCRs, while TRAV10 paired with TRAJ18 defined iNKT TCRs. VDJdb, accessed 1 November 2021, was searched for CMV, EBV and SARS-CoV-2 annotated TCRs, excluding TCRs annotated for multiple antigens. Through fastp at Q25 and MiXCR, TCRdb rebuilt clones from the public reads, retaining in-frame beta chains. Each CDR3 protein gets just one entry, which takes the most common genes and DNA from the rows behind it. These V and J calls originate from TCRdb's pipeline instead of the authors' own analysis. The sample table lists 25,000 to 35,000 distinct CDR3 sequences, about 7% of them with a count of one. Jointly, the top ten make up 4% to 4.5% of the sample.

The material sequenced was whole blood. The chain was built from TRBV19 and TRBJ1-2, with the D gene uncertain. This clonotype was sampled from an adult who was a healthcare worker with PCR-confirmed SARS-CoV-2 infection or an uninfected control (not recorded which). The CDR3 reads CASSSYGYTF. At the DNA level, the sequence is TGTGCCAGTAGTTCATATGGCTACACCTTC.